This TCR beta chain was sequenced for a study of T cells after yellow fever vaccination. Study-wide background: With SMART-Seq v4 Ultra Low Input, the fractions containing low cell numbers were prepared.

Synthesis of TCR cDNA relied on 5'RACE template switching, which attached a universal primer site and UMIs. TCRdb re-derived calls from the 5' RACE reads in MiXCR, one entry per CDR3 protein. Of approximately 600,000 distinct CDR3 sequences listed, over 9% are singletons. The CDR3 consists of 15 residues. V lost 0 bases to trimming and J lost 1 base; unmatched junction nucleotides: 3. Germline V gene lookup returns CDR1 LGHDT and CDR2 YNNKEL (reference sequence). Broader study findings: Clonotypes appearing in both CD4 and CD8 compartments existed, and their share was small. Secondary responses were weaker yet peaked faster, day 5 versus 15.

As for this clonotype: The antigen is unknown.

The chain combines TRBV3-1 with TRBJ2-7, with 7 nucleotides matching TRBD2. Sequenced here: PBMCs, sampled on the day of the yellow fever booster vaccination. The receptor's source is a man aged 30 to 45 who received the YFV17D yellow fever vaccine. As DNA, the CDR3 is TGTGCCAGCAGCCAAGATGAGCGGGGTTCCTACGAGCAGTACTTC. It yields the protein CASSQDERGSYEQYF.